This TCR beta chain appears in the sequencing data of a study of human T cells and chemical hapten exposure. TCRdb re-analysed the RACE reads in MiXCR, keeping a single row per CDR3 protein. This repertoire shows more than 300,000 distinct CDR3 sequences, 5.1% found once; its top ten account for just over 2.5%. Comment on this clonotype: The antigen is not known. This may come from a read error, since a much larger clone is one base off. The missing conserved phenylalanine or tryptophan at the end of this CDR3 makes a read error likely.

The time point denotes: pre-sensitization, week 0. The treatment was: therapeutic diphenylcyclopropenone sensitization with weekly scalp DPC. Study outcomes and limitations: Expanded TCR sets contained significantly more large CDR3 similarity clusters than controls.

This sequence originates from a woman aged 50 to 60 with alopecia areata. Some clones in this sample may be carry-over from other donors' samples. The specimen was whole blood, collected in connection with sensitization to the hapten diphenylcyclopropenone (DPC).

This CDR3 is CASSLQGPSYGYTL. The CDR3 coding sequence is TGTGCCAGCAGCTTACAGGGACCTTCCTATGGCTACACCCTC. This sequence joins TRBV5-8 and TRBJ1-2; the D gene is possibly TRBD1 (6 bases). There are 14 residues in the CDR3. Germline CDR1 and CDR2: SGHTS and YDEGEE. The germline V and J ends were trimmed by 2 bases and 4 bases, with 12 bases remaining between them.